The present T cell receptor (beta chain) was sequenced within a study of T cell responses to AZD1222 COVID-19 vaccine. The germline V gene has CDR1 SGHRS and CDR2 YFSETQ. The CDR3 is 13 residues long. V dropped 4 bases and J dropped 2 bases, with 10 bases sitting between them. Concerning this clone: The antigen is not known.

Overall study results and limits: The repertoires were collected only after the peak T cell response. Close to half of all spike-specific TCRs reportedly target regions of the variants that are unmutated. Spike-specific TCR breadth and depth rose after two AZD1222 doses. White British donors predominated, females outnumbered males, and clonal diversity was possibly underestimated.

Assay used: immunoSEQ multiplex PCR; TCRdb lists only in-frame clones, some missing. The sample lists 95,000 to 150,000 clones; less than 95% were seen once. V usage is TRBV5-1 and J usage is TRBJ2-7; D possibly corresponds to TRBD1 (5 bases). The material was peripheral blood, obtained on day 0 of MenACWY control vaccination. The TCR comes from an adult in good health. CDR3 loop: CASSKDTAYEQYF. CDR3 sequence (DNA): TGCGCCAGCAGCAAGGACACGGCCTACGAGCAGTACTTC.